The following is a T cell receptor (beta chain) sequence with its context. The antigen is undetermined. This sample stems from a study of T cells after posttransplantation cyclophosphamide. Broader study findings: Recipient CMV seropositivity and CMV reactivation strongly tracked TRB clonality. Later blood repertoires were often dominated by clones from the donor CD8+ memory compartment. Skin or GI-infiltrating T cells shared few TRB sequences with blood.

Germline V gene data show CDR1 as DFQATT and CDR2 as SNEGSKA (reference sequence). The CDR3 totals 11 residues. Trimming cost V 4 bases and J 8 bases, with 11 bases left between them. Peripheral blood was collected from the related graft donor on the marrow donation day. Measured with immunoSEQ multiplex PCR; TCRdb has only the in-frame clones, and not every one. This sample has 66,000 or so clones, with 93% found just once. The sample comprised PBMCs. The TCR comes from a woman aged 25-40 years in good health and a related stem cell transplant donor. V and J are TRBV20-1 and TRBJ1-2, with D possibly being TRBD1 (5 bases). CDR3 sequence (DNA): TGCAGTGCTATTTGGACAACAGGCTACACCTTC. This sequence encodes CSAIWTTGYTF.